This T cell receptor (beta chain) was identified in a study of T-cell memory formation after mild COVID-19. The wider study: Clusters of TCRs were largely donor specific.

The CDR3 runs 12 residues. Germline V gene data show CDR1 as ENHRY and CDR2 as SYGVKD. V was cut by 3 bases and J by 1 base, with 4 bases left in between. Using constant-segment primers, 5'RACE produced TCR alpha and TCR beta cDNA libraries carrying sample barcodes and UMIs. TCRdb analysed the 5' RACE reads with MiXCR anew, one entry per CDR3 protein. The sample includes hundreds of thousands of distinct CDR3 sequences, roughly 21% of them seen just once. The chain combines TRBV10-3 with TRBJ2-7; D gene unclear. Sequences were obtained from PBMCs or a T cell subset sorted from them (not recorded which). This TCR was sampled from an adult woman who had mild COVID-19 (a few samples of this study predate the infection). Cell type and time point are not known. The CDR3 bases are TGTGCCATCAGTGATGTGTCCTACGAGCAGTACTTC. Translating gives CAISDVSYEQYF.